This T cell receptor (beta chain) is from a study of regulatory T cells in long-lasting Graves disease. General observations from the study: Graves' patients with persistent disease showed TCR diversity lower than patients newly diagnosed.

Documented time point: newly diagnosed GD, antithyroid drugs for less than 3 months. From PBMCs, RNA was extracted and then used to make the TCR library. Through Arm-PCR of CDR3 regions and iRepertoire HTBI primers, TCR beta libraries were built. TCRdb called the multiplex PCR reads again in MiXCR, with one record for every CDR3 protein. The sample yields around 500,000 distinct CDR3 sequences, about 16% seen once. Germline CDR1 and CDR2: LNHDA and SQIVND (reference sequence). This CDR3 spans 16 amino acids. V shed 4 bases and J shed 0 bases, with 13 bases lying between them. As for this clonotype: The target antigen is unknown.

The sample was also linked to a second study, of T cells in Graves' hyperthyroidism and ophthalmopathy.

The specimen was peripheral blood mononuclear cells (PBMCs), collected at new diagnosis, from a patient treated with antithyroid drugs. This clonotype originated in a woman aged 35-60 years with Graves disease. The rearrangement joins TRBV19 to TRBJ1-3, with D unclear. The CDR3 DNA is TGTGCCAGTAGTAAGATCGACACATACTCTGGAAACACCATATATTTT. This gives the protein CASSKIDTYSGNTIYF.